The 20 T cell receptor beta chains below all came from one sample that was sequenced in a study of T cells in Graves' hyperthyroidism and ophthalmopathy. Researchers took RNA transcripts and amplified the TCR beta CDR3 regions from them. During a first-round RT-PCR of the TCR CDR3, the HTBI primer set was used. TCRdb reprocessed the multiplex PCR reads with MiXCR, giving one entry per CDR3 protein. This table holds about 700,000 distinct CDR3 sequences, less than 15% found once. Sequenced: blood. The receptors derive from a woman under 30 with Graves' hyperthyroidism.

The gene calls are TRBV28 and TRBJ2-1; tentative D call: TRBD1 (6 bases). V dropped 7 bases and J dropped 3 bases, with 22 bases sitting between them. Germline CDR1 and CDR2: MDHEN and SYDVKM. This CDR3 contains 17 residues. CDR3: CASTAPGVTLIYNEQFF. The DNA for the CDR3 is TGTGCCAGCACTGCTCCAGGGGTGACTTTAATCTACAATGAGCAGTTCTTC.

The V call is TRBV7-9, the J call TRBJ2-7; weak D call: TRBD1 (6 bases). Deletions cut 5 bases from V and 2 bases from J, with 16 bases between. The CDR3 extends over 15 amino acids. From germline, CDR1 is SEHNR and CDR2 FQNEAQ (reference sequence). The CDR3 region has the DNA TGTGCCAGCAGCGCCTATAGGACAGCCACCTACGAGCAGTACTTC. Translation: CASSAYRTATYEQYF.

This clonotype has a handful of counts. The chain recombines TRBV28 with TRBJ2-3; TRBD2 matches at 10 bases. This CDR3 spans 15 amino acids. V lost 3 bases, J lost 13 bases, and 13 bases stayed unmatched. Germline CDR1 is MDHEN and CDR2 is SYDVKM. The CDR3 loop reads CASSFLASSGREKYF. The CDR3 DNA is TGTGCCAGCAGTTTCCTCGCGTCTAGCGGGAGAGAGAAGTATTTT.

In its sample, this clonotype was seen a few times. This chain uses TRBV11-2 with TRBJ2-7; TRBD1 agrees at 8 bases. J lost 3 bases, V lost 6 bases, and 19 bases had no gene match. Germline V gene lookup returns CDR1 SGHAT and CDR2 FQNNGV. CDR3 size: 18 residues. CDR3 sequence reads: CASSFTTTGTGTLYEQYF. DNA of the CDR3: TGTGCCAGCAGTTTCACAACTACCGGGACAGGAACACTCTACGAGCAGTACTTC.

This clonotype has a count of ten or more. This rearrangement joins TRBV3-1 to TRBJ1-1; D gene uncertain. V shed 5 bases and J shed 2 bases, with 15 bases lying between them. The CDR3 loop spans 15 amino acids. Per the germline V gene, CDR1 is LGHDT and CDR2 is YNNKEL (reference sequence). CDR3 sequence (DNA): TGTGCCAGCAGCTACGGGGAGGATGTCAACACTGAAGCTTTCTTT. Translating it yields CASSYGEDVNTEAFF.

This clonotype was recorded a few times. In DNA, the CDR3 is TGTGCCTGGCAAGATTTAGCGGATCCTAACAATGAGCAGTTCTTC. Amino acids: CAWQDLADPNNEQFF. The genes are TRBV30 and TRBJ2-1; possibly TRBD2 for D (6 bases). Germline V gene data show CDR1 as GTSNPN and CDR2 as SVGIG (reference sequence). Deletions cut 5 bases from V and 5 bases from J, with 19 bases between. This CDR3 comprises 15 residues.

This clonotype was recorded many times. The chain links TRBV7-3 to TRBJ2-1, with 10 bases identical to TRBD2. CDR3 length equals 15 residues. V lost 1 base, J lost 4 bases, and 1 base stayed unmatched. Germline CDR1 SGHTA, CDR2 FQGTGA. CDR3 loop: CASSLKAGGYNEQFF. The CDR3 DNA reads TGTGCCAGCAGCTTAAAAGCGGGAGGGTACAATGAGCAGTTCTTC.

V gene TRBV12-3 or TRBV12-4 combines with J gene TRBJ2-5; D call uncertain. The CDR3 is made up of 12 amino acids. Trimming pared 2 bases from V and 5 bases from J, leaving 6 bases between. CDR3 protein: CASSLPTETQYF. The CDR3 DNA sequence: TGTGCCAGCAGTTTACCGACGGAGACCCAGTACTTC.

There are a few counts of this clonotype. The gene calls are TRBV24-1 and TRBJ2-7; 9 bases fit TRBD1. J gave up 3 bases and V 6 bases, and 5 bases lay outside the gene matches. The CDR3 totals 14 residues. Germline CDR1 reads KGHDR; CDR2 reads SFDVKD. This CDR3 is CATSQTGGDYEQYF. The CDR3 DNA is TGTGCCACCAGTCAAACAGGGGGCGACTACGAGCAGTACTTC.

The chain links TRBV11-2 to TRBJ2-7; 7 bases fit TRBD1. The V segment lost 4 bases and the J segment 5 bases; nucleotides outside the gene matches: 11. The CDR3 covers 15 residues. Germline V CDR1 and CDR2: SGHAT, FQNNGV. Written as DNA, the CDR3 is TGTGCCAGCAGCTATAGAGACAGGGTTATCAACGAGCAGTACTTC. Its translation: CASSYRDRVINEQYF.

This clonotype was found many times. This rearrangement joins TRBV28 to TRBJ2-7; 7 nucleotides match TRBD2. V shed 4 bases and J 4 bases; nucleotides not matched to a gene: 1. Looked up from germline, CDR1 is MDHEN and CDR2 is SYDVKM. The CDR3 consists of 12 residues. DNA of the CDR3: TGTGCCAGCAGTTCAGCGGGGTACGAGCAGTACTTC. Protein sequence: CASSSAGYEQYF.

A few counts support this clonotype. This chain links TRBV28 with TRBJ1-5; 7 nucleotides line up with TRBD1. The CDR3 has 17 residues. Germline V CDR1 and CDR2: MDHEN, SYDVKM. V trimming: 3 bases; J trimming: 4 bases; junction bases outside the gene matches: 12. The CDR3 DNA sequence: TGTGCCAGCAGTTTCTTTCACTCAGGGGGTAAGAATCAGCCCCAGCATTTT. Amino acid sequence: CASSFFHSGGKNQPQHF.

The V gene is TRBV19, the J gene TRBJ2-5; 7 bases agree with TRBD1. From germline, CDR1 is LNHDA and CDR2 SQIVND (reference sequence). This CDR3 comprises 17 residues. Losses at the gene ends were 5 bases for V and 0 bases for J; bases not matched to a gene: 12. The CDR3 region is CASSLMGQRKYQETQYF. DNA of the CDR3: TGTGCCAGTAGTTTAATGGGACAGAGAAAGTACCAAGAGACCCAGTACTTC.

This clonotype was detected many times. The chain is built from TRBV12-3 or TRBV12-4 and TRBJ2-5; D is unclear. There are 14 residues in the CDR3. Trimming pared 3 bases from V and 7 bases from J, leaving 15 bases between. In DNA, the CDR3 is TGTGCCAGCAGTTTGGGCGGCACAGAGAGGACCCAGTACTTC. The encoded protein is CASSLGGTERTQYF.

The chain carries TRBV6-6 and TRBJ2-2; D unclear. The CDR3 is 15 amino acids. V was trimmed by 2 bases and J by 4 bases, leaving 11 bases between them. Germline V lookup: CDR1 MNHNY, CDR2 SVGAGI (reference sequence). CDR3 bases: TGTGCCAGCAGTTACACACCGGTCGGCACCGGGGAGCTGTTTTTT. Its translation is CASSYTPVGTGELFF.

The chain combines TRBV7-9 with TRBJ2-2, with D perhaps TRBD2 (7 bases). The CDR3 is made up of 15 amino acids. The V end lost 2 bases, the J end lost 4 bases, and 11 bases lay between the germline ends. Germline CDR1 SEHNR, CDR2 FQNEAQ (reference sequence). CDR3 DNA: TGTGCCAGCAGCTTAATGGGGGGGCCCACCGGGGAGCTGTTTTTT. Protein sequence: CASSLMGGPTGELFF. Drawing the rest from reference TRBV7-9 and TRBJ2-2, the complete variable domain is DTGVSQNPRHKITKRGQNVTFRCDPISEHNRLYWYRQTLGQGPEFLTYFQNEAQLEKSRLLSDRFSAERPKGSFSTLEIQRTEQGDSAMYLCASSLMGGPTGELFFGEGSRLTVL.

J is TRBJ2-1 and V is TRBV4-1, with 14 bases lining up with TRBD2. The J segment lost 9 bases and the V segment lost 3 bases, leaving 4 bases of the junction unmatched. Germline V gene data show CDR1 as MGHRA and CDR2 as YSYEKL. This CDR3 is built from 15 residues. The CDR3 spells CASSHPGLAGVEQFF. Written as DNA, the CDR3 is TGCGCCAGCAGCCATCCGGGACTAGCGGGAGTTGAGCAGTTCTTC.

This clonotype was found many times. This rearrangement joins TRBV11-2 to TRBJ2-7; the D is unclear. There are 13 residues in the CDR3. Germline assignment: CDR1 SGHAT and CDR2 FQNNGV. Trimming stripped 1 base from V and 6 bases from J, with 10 bases between. The CDR3 region is CASSLVYGSEQYF. The DNA of the CDR3 is TGTGCCAGCAGCTTAGTGTACGGAAGCGAGCAGTACTTC.

This clonotype was seen many times. The V gene is TRBV11-2, the J gene TRBJ2-1; the D gene could be TRBD1 or TRBD2 (5 bases each). CDR3 length: 15 residues. The germline V gene encodes CDR1 SGHAT and CDR2 FQNNGV. V shed 4 bases and J shed 2 bases, with 12 bases lying between them. In DNA, the CDR3 is TGTGCCAGCAGCTCTACTCGGGGCCCCTACAATGAGCAGTTCTTC. Translated, it gives CASSSTRGPYNEQFF.

This clonotype showed up many times. This chain uses TRBV5-1 with TRBJ2-1; D unresolved. The CDR3 totals 13 residues. The ends were cut back, 2 bases at V and 5 bases at J, with 8 bases in the middle. The germline gives CDR1 SGHRS, CDR2 YFSETQ. CDR3 sequence: CASSLGRNNEQFF. The DNA for the CDR3 is TGCGCCAGCAGCTTAGGACGGAACAATGAGCAGTTCTTC.